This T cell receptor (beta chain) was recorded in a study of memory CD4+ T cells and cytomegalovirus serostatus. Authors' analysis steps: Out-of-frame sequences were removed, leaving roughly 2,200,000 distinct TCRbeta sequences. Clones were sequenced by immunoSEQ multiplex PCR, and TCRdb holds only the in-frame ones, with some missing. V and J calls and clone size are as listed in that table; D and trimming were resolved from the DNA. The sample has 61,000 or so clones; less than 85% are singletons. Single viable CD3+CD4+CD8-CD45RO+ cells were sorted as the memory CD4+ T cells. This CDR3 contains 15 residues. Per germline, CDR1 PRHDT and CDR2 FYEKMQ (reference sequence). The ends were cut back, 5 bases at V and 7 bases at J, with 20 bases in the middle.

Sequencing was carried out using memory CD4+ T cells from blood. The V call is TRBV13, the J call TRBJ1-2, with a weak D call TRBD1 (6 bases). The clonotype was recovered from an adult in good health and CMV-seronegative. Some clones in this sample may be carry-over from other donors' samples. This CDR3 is CASSRLGGPRGGYTF. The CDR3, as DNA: TGTGCCAGCAGCCGACTCGGGGGGCCTAGGGGTGGCTACACCTTC.